This TCR beta chain came from a study of CD8+ T cells in alopecia areata. Overall study findings and caveats: Researchers say the link of baseline CD8+ expansion to response remains uncertain, with one nonresponder. More clonal than normal scalp was lesional scalp, particularly alopecia totalis/universalis.

Isolated RNA was reverse transcribed into cDNA used as the sequencing template. Sequencing was performed with immunoSEQ multiplex PCR; in TCRdb, only in-frame clones are kept and a portion is missing. The repertoire holds roughly 200,000 clones, with approximately 53% as singletons. The CDR3 is made up of 14 amino acids. Losses at the gene ends were 4 bases for V and 5 bases for J; bases not matched to a gene: 8. Germline-derived CDR1 and CDR2 are SGDLS and YYNGEE. Treatment defined: oral pan-JAK inhibitor, 5-10 mg twice daily. A remark on this clone: Its specificity is not known.

This sequence was found in a human donor with alopecia areata. V gene TRBV9 combines with J gene TRBJ2-7, with 8 bases aligning to TRBD1. This specimen was CD8+ T cells sorted from blood, taken at week 24, from a patient treated with tofacitinib. CDR3 DNA sequence: TGTGCCAGCAGCCCCAGGACAGGGTTTGACGAGCAGTACTTC. Its translation is CASSPRTGFDEQYF.